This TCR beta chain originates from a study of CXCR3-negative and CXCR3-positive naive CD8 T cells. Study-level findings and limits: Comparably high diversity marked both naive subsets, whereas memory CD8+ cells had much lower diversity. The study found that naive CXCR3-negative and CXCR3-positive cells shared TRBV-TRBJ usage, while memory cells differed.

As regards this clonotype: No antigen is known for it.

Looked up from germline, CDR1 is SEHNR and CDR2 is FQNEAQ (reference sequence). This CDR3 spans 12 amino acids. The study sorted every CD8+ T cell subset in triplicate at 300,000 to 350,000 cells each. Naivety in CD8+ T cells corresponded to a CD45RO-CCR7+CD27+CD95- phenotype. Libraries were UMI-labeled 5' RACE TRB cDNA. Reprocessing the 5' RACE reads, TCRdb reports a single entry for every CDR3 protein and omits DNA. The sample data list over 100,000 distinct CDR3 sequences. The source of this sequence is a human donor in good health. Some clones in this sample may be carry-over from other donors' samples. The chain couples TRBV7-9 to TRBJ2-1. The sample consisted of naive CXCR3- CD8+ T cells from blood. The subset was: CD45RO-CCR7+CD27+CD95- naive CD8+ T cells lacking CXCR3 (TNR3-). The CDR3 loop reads CASSPERNEQFF.